A selection of T cell receptor beta chains follows, all from one sample in a study of Graves' ophthalmopathy and Graves' hyperthyroidism. One entry per CDR3 protein, called by TCRdb with MiXCR from the multiplex PCR reads. The sample yields almost 750,000 distinct CDR3 sequences, approximately 40% seen once. The sequencing sample was made of peripheral blood. The source of these receptors is an adult man with Graves' ophthalmopathy. The CDR3 runs from the conserved cysteine through the conserved F or W. A D gene is named only where the DNA matches it firmly. The size field is filled for only some rows; it gives once, few, many or a size class.

d_gene: -; v_gene: TRBV7-8; abundance: -; j_gene: TRBJ2-3; CDR3nt: TGTGCCAGCACCCTGAATGGCGCAGATACGCAGTATTTT; CDR3aa: CASTLNGADTQYF
d_gene: -; v_gene: TRBV20-1; abundance: -; j_gene: TRBJ1-1; CDR3nt: TGCAGTGCTAGCGATCGTATGGGCGGGGTAAGTGAAGCTTTCTTT; CDR3aa: CSASDRMGGVSEAFF
d_gene: -; v_gene: TRBV2; abundance: many; j_gene: TRBJ2-5; CDR3nt: TGTGCCAGCAGTGTCGACCGGTACCAAGAGACCCAGTACTTC; CDR3aa: CASSVDRYQETQYF
d_gene: -; v_gene: TRBV7-9; abundance: -; j_gene: TRBJ1-3; CDR3nt: TGTGCCAGCAGCTCAGCGCGGGGGGGGCGAGGAAACACCATATATTTT; CDR3aa: CASSSARGGRGNTIYF
d_gene: -; v_gene: TRBV29-1; abundance: -; j_gene: TRBJ1-1; CDR3nt: TGCAGCGTGCGGACGGGCTCTGAAGCTTTCTTT; CDR3aa: CSVRTGSEAFF
d_gene: -; v_gene: TRBV9; abundance: -; j_gene: TRBJ1-2; CDR3nt: TGTGCCAGCAGTGAAGAGGGCCGACCCTTTTATGGCTACACCTTC; CDR3aa: CASSEEGRPFYGYTF
d_gene: TRBD1; v_gene: TRBV28; abundance: -; j_gene: TRBJ1-2; CDR3nt: TGTGCCAGCACTTTGAACAGGGGCCATGGCTACACCTTC; CDR3aa: CASTLNRGHGYTF
d_gene: -; v_gene: TRBV9; abundance: many; j_gene: TRBJ1-1; CDR3nt: TGTGCCAGCAGCGTAGGGCCCGAGGGCAGCCGAGCTTTCTTT; CDR3aa: CASSVGPEGSRAFF
d_gene: TRBD2; v_gene: TRBV29-1; abundance: -; j_gene: TRBJ2-7; CDR3nt: TGCAGCGTTGAAGATGGGACTAGCGGCGGGGAGTTCTTC; CDR3aa: CSVEDGTSGGEFF
d_gene: -; v_gene: TRBV7-6; abundance: many; j_gene: TRBJ1-1; CDR3nt: TGTGCCAGCAGCTACCCAGCAGGGGTTCAGACTGAAGCTTTCTTT; CDR3aa: CASSYPAGVQTEAFF
d_gene: -; v_gene: TRBV14; abundance: -; j_gene: TRBJ1-6; CDR3nt: TGTGCCAGCAGCCAAGGGGGCAGCAATCAGCCCCTCCACTTT; CDR3aa: CASSQGGSNQPLHF
d_gene: TRBD1; v_gene: TRBV29-1; abundance: -; j_gene: TRBJ2-5; CDR3nt: TGCAGCGCCCCCGGGACAGGGGGGAGCTTCTTC; CDR3aa: CSAPGTGGSFF
d_gene: -; v_gene: TRBV7-9; abundance: -; j_gene: TRBJ2-6; CDR3nt: TGTGCCAGCAGTTTTGGGGACTCTGGGGCCAACGTCCTGACTTTC; CDR3aa: CASSFGDSGANVLTF
d_gene: TRBD2; v_gene: TRBV5-4; abundance: -; j_gene: TRBJ2-5; CDR3nt: TGTGCCAGCAGCTTGGAAGAGGGCGGGGGGGTAGGAGAGACCCAGTACTTC; CDR3aa: CASSLEEGGGVGETQYF
d_gene: -; v_gene: TRBV6-5; abundance: few; j_gene: TRBJ1-2; CDR3nt: TGTGCCAGCAGCACTAGAGCTCCTCAGGGCTACACCTTC; CDR3aa: CASSTRAPQGYTF
d_gene: -; v_gene: TRBV7-9; abundance: once; j_gene: TRBJ2-2; CDR3nt: TGTGCCAGCAGCTACAATACGAACACCGGGGAGCTGTTTTTT; CDR3aa: CASSYNTNTGELFF
d_gene: -; v_gene: TRBV12-3/TRBV12-4; abundance: few; j_gene: TRBJ1-4; CDR3nt: TGTGCCAGCAGTCTTTTAAAGGCTAATGAAAAACTGTTTTTT; CDR3aa: CASSLLKANEKLFF
d_gene: -; v_gene: TRBV7-2; abundance: -; j_gene: TRBJ2-2; CDR3nt: TGTGCCAGCAGTGCCAGGGCCACCGGGGAGCCGTTTTTT; CDR3aa: CASSARATGEPFF
d_gene: -; v_gene: TRBV6-6; abundance: -; j_gene: TRBJ2-5; CDR3nt: TGTGCCAGCAGTTACACAGCCGGGACTCCCCCCGGGGAGACCCAGTACTTC; CDR3aa: CASSYTAGTPPGETQYF
d_gene: -; v_gene: TRBV29-1; abundance: -; j_gene: TRBJ2-7; CDR3nt: TGCAGCGTTGCGGACGGGACTCCCGGTCAGCAGTACTTC; CDR3aa: CSVADGTPGQQYF
d_gene: TRBD1; v_gene: TRBV10-3; abundance: once; j_gene: TRBJ1-1; CDR3nt: TGTGCCAGCAGTAGGGGGACAGGGGGCTCTTCGGCTGAAGCTTTCTTT; CDR3aa: CASSRGTGGSSAEAFF
d_gene: TRBD2; v_gene: TRBV11-1; abundance: -; j_gene: TRBJ2-7; CDR3nt: TGTGCCAGCAGCTCATTAGCGGGAGCATCGTCCTACGAGCAGTACTTC; CDR3aa: CASSSLAGASSYEQYF
d_gene: -; v_gene: TRBV29-1; abundance: -; j_gene: TRBJ2-1; CDR3nt: TGCAGCGTACGACAGGTCCCCCTCAATGAGCAGTTCTTC; CDR3aa: CSVRQVPLNEQFF
d_gene: -; v_gene: TRBV29-1; abundance: many; j_gene: TRBJ1-2; CDR3nt: TGCAGCGTTGACACCGACAGATCTTTTGGCTATGGCTACACCTTC; CDR3aa: CSVDTDRSFGYGYTF
d_gene: TRBD1; v_gene: TRBV10-3; abundance: once; j_gene: TRBJ1-3; CDR3nt: TGTGCCATCAGTGACAGGGGGCTCTCTGGAAACACCATATATTTT; CDR3aa: CAISDRGLSGNTIYF
d_gene: -; v_gene: TRBV7-3; abundance: few; j_gene: TRBJ1-5; CDR3nt: TGTGCCTGGAGTGTCCAGGGCGTCGCTGGCAATCAGCCCCAGCATTTT; CDR3aa: CAWSVQGVAGNQPQHF
d_gene: -; v_gene: TRBV12-3/TRBV12-4; abundance: -; j_gene: TRBJ1-1; CDR3nt: TGTGCCAGCAGTGAAGGACATCTCGTCGGGGGCACTGAAGCTTTCTTT; CDR3aa: CASSEGHLVGGTEAFF
d_gene: -; v_gene: TRBV7-2; abundance: many; j_gene: TRBJ2-7; CDR3nt: TGTGCCAGCAGCCGGGACCTCTACGAGCAGTACTTC; CDR3aa: CASSRDLYEQYF
d_gene: -; v_gene: TRBV25-1; abundance: few; j_gene: TRBJ2-2; CDR3nt: TGTGCCAGCAGTGTTGCGGGGTTATACACCGGGGAGCTGTTTTTT; CDR3aa: CASSVAGLYTGELFF
d_gene: -; v_gene: TRBV9; abundance: -; j_gene: TRBJ1-5; CDR3nt: TGTGCCAGCAGCTCGGGACCCGGAGGGCAGCCCCAGCATTTT; CDR3aa: CASSSGPGGQPQHF
d_gene: TRBD1; v_gene: TRBV2; abundance: -; j_gene: TRBJ1-5; CDR3nt: TGTGCCAGCAGTTTTGAAACAGGGGGCTATAGCAATCAGCCCCAGCATTTT; CDR3aa: CASSFETGGYSNQPQHF
d_gene: -; v_gene: TRBV20-1; abundance: -; j_gene: TRBJ2-5; CDR3nt: TGCAGTATAGGCGGGCAGGACACTGAAGAGACCCAGTACTTC; CDR3aa: CSIGGQDTEETQYF
d_gene: -; v_gene: TRBV2; abundance: -; j_gene: TRBJ1-6; CDR3nt: TGTGCCAGCAGTGTGACTAGCGGTCTAGGATCACCCCTCCACTTT; CDR3aa: CASSVTSGLGSPLHF
d_gene: -; v_gene: TRBV10-2; abundance: -; j_gene: TRBJ1-5; CDR3nt: TGCGCCACTGCGAGGGGTCCGATCCAGCATTTT; CDR3aa: CATARGPIQHF
d_gene: TRBD2; v_gene: TRBV20-1; abundance: -; j_gene: TRBJ2-7; CDR3nt: TGCAGTGCTAGCGATATCGGGAGGGCCGGGGGCGAGCAGTACTTC; CDR3aa: CSASDIGRAGGEQYF
d_gene: -; v_gene: TRBV29-1; abundance: -; j_gene: TRBJ1-5; CDR3nt: TGCAGCGTTGAAGATTCGGGGGGGGCCTACGAGCATTTT; CDR3aa: CSVEDSGGAYEHF
d_gene: -; v_gene: TRBV24-1; abundance: -; j_gene: TRBJ2-2; CDR3nt: TGTGCCACCAGTGCTCCCCTCCGCGGCACCGGGGAGCTGTTTTTT; CDR3aa: CATSAPLRGTGELFF
d_gene: -; v_gene: TRBV12-3/TRBV12-4; abundance: few; j_gene: TRBJ1-6; CDR3nt: TGTGCCAGCAGTTTAATGGGCGGCGAATCACCCCTCCACTTT; CDR3aa: CASSLMGGESPLHF
d_gene: -; v_gene: TRBV20-1; abundance: -; j_gene: TRBJ1-2; CDR3nt: TGCAGTGTCGGGGGGCTAGACACCTTC; CDR3aa: CSVGGLDTF
d_gene: -; v_gene: TRBV7-9; abundance: -; j_gene: TRBJ1-2; CDR3nt: TGTGCCAGCAGCTCACTACGTCCTCGGGGCTATGGCTACACCTTC; CDR3aa: CASSSLRPRGYGYTF
d_gene: -; v_gene: TRBV12-3/TRBV12-4; abundance: few; j_gene: TRBJ2-5; CDR3nt: TGTGCCAGCAGTTATGCAGGGCAAGAGACCCAGTACTTC; CDR3aa: CASSYAGQETQYF
d_gene: TRBD2; v_gene: TRBV20-1; abundance: -; j_gene: TRBJ2-7; CDR3nt: TGCAGTGCTGGACTAGCGGGAGTGTTCTCCTACGAGCAGTACTTC; CDR3aa: CSAGLAGVFSYEQYF
d_gene: -; v_gene: TRBV7-9; abundance: -; j_gene: TRBJ2-2; CDR3nt: TGTGCCAGTAGTATTTACGGGGCCGCGGGGGAGCTGTTTTTT; CDR3aa: CASSIYGAAGELFF
d_gene: TRBD2; v_gene: TRBV7-3; abundance: many; j_gene: TRBJ2-5; CDR3nt: TGTGCCAGCAGTAGGACTAGCGGGAACCAAGCCACCCAGTACTTC; CDR3aa: CASSRTSGNQATQYF
d_gene: TRBD2; v_gene: TRBV6-2/TRBV6-3; abundance: -; j_gene: TRBJ2-2; CDR3nt: TGTGCCAGCAGAGCCGGGACTAGCGGGACGAACACCGGGGAGCTGTTTTTT; CDR3aa: CASRAGTSGTNTGELFF
d_gene: -; v_gene: TRBV19; abundance: -; j_gene: TRBJ2-5; CDR3nt: TGTGCCAGTAGTATAGATGTGGAGACACTTACAGAGACCCAGTACTTC; CDR3aa: CASSIDVETLTETQYF
d_gene: TRBD2; v_gene: TRBV5-1; abundance: few; j_gene: TRBJ2-5; CDR3nt: TGCGCCAGTAATCGACTAGCGGGAATCCAAGAGACCCAGTACTTC; CDR3aa: CASNRLAGIQETQYF